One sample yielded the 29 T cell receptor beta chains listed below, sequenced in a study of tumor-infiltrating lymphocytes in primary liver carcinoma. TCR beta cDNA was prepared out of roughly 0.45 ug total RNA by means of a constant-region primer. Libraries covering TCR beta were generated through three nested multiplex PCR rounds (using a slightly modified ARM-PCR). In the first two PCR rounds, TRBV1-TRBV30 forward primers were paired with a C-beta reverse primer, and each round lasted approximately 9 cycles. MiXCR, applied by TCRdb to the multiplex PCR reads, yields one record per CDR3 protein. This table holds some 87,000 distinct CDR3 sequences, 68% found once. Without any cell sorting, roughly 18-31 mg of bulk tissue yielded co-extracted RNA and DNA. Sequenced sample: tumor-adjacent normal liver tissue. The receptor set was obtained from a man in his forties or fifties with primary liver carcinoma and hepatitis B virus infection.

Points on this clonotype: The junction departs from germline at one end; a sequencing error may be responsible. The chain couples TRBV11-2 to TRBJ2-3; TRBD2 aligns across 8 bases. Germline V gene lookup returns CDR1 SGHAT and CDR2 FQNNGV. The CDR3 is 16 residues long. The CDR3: CTSTPPTSDSTDTQYF. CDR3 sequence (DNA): TGTACCAGCACTCCCCCGACTAGCGACAGCACAGATACGCAGTATTTT.

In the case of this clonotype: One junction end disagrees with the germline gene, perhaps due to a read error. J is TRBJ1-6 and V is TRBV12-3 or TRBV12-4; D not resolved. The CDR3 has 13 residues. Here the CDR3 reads CASSLAPGSPLHF. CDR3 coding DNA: TGTGCCAGCAGTTTAGCGCCCGGTTCACCCCTCCATTTT.

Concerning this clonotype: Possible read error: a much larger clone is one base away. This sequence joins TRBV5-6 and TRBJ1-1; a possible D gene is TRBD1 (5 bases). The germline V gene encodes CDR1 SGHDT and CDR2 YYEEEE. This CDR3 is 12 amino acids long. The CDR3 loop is CANSFGGTEAFF. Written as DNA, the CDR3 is TGTGCCAACAGCTTTGGGGGCACTGAAGCTTTCTTT. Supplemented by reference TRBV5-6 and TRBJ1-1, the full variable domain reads DAGVTQSPTHLIKTRGQQVTLRCSPKSGHDTVSWYQQALGQGPQFIFQYYEEEERQRGNFPDRFSGHQFPNYSSELNVNALLLGDSALYLCANSFGGTEAFFGQGTRLTVV.

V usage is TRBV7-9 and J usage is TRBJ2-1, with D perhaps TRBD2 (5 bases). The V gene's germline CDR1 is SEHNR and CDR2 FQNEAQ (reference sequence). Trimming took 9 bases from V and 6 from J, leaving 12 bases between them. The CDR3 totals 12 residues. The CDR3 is CASSATSNEQFF. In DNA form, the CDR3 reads TGTGCCAGTAGCGCTACTAGCAATGAGCAGTTCTTC.

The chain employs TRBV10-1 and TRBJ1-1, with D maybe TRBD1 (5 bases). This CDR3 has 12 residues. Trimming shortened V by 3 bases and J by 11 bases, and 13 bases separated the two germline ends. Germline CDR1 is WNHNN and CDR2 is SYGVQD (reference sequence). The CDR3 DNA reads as TGCGCCAGCAGTGATGGACATGGAGATGCTTTCTTT. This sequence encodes CASSDGHGDAFF.

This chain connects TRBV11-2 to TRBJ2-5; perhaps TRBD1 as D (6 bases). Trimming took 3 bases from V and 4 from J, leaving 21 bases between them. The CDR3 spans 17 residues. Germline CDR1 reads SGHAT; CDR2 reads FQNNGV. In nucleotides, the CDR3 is TGTGCCAGCAGCTTTGTCAGTGGGGGCAGTCGACGAGAGACCCAGTACTTC. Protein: CASSFVSGGSRRETQYF.

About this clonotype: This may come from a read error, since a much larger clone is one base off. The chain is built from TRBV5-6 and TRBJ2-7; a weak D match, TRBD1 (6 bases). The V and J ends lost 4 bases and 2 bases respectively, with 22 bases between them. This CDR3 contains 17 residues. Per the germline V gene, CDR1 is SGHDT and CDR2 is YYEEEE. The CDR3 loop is CASSLGRGGSFTYEQYF. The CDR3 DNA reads TGTGCCAGCAGCCTCGGCAGGGGTGGGTCTTTTACCTACGAGCAGTACTTC.

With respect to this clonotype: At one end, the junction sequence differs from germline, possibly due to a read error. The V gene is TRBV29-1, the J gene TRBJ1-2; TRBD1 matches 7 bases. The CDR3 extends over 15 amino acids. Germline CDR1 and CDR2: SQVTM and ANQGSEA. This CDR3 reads CSVGGGRGQNYGYTF. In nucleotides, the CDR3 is TGCAGCGTTGGAGGGGGCAGGGGCCAAAACTATGGTTACACCTTC.

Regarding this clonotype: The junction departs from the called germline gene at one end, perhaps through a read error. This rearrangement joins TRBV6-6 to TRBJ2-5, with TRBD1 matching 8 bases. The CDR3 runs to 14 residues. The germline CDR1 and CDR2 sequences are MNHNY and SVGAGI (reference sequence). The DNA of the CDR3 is TGTGTCAGCAGCCTATTTAGACAGGGGGAGACCCAGTACTTC. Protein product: CVSSLFRQGETQYF.

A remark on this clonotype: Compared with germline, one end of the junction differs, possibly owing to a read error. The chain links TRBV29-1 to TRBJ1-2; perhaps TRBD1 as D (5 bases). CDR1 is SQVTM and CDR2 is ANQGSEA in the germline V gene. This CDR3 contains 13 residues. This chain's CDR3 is CSVSRWGLYGYIF. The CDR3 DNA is TGCAGTGTTTCTCGATGGGGACTCTATGGCTACATCTTC.

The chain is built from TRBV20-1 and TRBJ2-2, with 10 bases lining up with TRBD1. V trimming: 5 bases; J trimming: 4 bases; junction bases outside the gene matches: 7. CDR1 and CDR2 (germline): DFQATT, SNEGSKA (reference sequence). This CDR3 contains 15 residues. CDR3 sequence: CSALRDRGVTGELFF. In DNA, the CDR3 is TGCAGTGCTCTCCGGGACAGGGGAGTCACCGGGGAGCTGTTTTTT.

In DNA form, the CDR3 reads TGTGCCAGCAGCTTGGCGCACGGGATGAATGGCTACACCTTC. This encodes CASSLAHGMNGYTF. J is TRBJ1-2 and V is TRBV5-6; the D is unclear. V shed 0 bases and J shed 6 bases, with 12 bases lying between them. The germline V gene has CDR1 SGHDT and CDR2 YYEEEE. The CDR3 has 14 residues. The whole variable domain, filled in from reference TRBV5-6 and TRBJ1-2, reads DAGVTQSPTHLIKTRGQQVTLRCSPKSGHDTVSWYQQALGQGPQFIFQYYEEEERQRGNFPDRFSGHQFPNYSSELNVNALLLGDSALYLCASSLAHGMNGYTFGSGTRLTVV.

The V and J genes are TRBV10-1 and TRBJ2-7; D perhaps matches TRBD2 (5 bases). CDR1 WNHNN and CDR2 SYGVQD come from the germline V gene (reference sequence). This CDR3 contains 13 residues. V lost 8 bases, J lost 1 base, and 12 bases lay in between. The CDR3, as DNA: TGCGCCAGCTCCCGGGATAGGTCCTACGAGCAGTACTTC. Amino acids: CASSRDRSYEQYF.

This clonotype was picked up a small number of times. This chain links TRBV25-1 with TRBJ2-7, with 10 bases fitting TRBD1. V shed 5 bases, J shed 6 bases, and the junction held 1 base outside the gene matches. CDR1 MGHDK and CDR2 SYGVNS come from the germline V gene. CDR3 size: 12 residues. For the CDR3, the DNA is TGTGCCAGCAGTAGGACAGGGGGCGAGCAGTACTTC. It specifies CASSRTGGEQYF.

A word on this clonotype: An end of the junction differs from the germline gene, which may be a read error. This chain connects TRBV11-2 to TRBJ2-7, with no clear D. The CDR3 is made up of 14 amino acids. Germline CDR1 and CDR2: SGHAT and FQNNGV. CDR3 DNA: TGTGCCAGCGGCTTAACTGACACTGCCTATGAGCAATACTTC. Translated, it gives CASGLTDTAYEQYF. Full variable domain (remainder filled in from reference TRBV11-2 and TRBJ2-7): EAGVAQSPRYKIIEKRQSVAFWCNPISGHATLYWYQQILGQGPKLLIQFQNNGVVDDSQLPKDRFSAERLKGVDSTLKIQPAKLEDSAVYLCASGLTDTAYEQYFGPGTRLTVT.

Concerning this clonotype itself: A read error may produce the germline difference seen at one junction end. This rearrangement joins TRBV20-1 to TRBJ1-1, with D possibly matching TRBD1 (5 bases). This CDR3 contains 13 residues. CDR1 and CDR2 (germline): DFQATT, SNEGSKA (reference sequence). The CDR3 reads CRAEGPLNTEAFF. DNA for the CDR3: TGCCGTGCGGAGGGACCGTTGAACACTGAAGCTTTCTTT.

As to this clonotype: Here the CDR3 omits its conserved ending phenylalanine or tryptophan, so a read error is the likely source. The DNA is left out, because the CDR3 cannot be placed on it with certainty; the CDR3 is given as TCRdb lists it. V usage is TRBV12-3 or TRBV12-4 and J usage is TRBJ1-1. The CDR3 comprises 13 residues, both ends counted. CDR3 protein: CASSPVGSLQTFY.

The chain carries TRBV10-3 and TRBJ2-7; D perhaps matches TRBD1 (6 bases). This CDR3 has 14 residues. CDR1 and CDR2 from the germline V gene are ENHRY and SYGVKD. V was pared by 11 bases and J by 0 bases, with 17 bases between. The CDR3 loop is CAAQRDRSSYEQYF. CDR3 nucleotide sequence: TGTGCCGCGCAGCGTGACAGGAGCTCCTACGAGCAGTACTTC.

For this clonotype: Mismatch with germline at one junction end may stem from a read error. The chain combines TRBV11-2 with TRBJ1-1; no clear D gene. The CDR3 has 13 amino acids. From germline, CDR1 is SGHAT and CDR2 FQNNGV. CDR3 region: CARSLGGDTEAFF. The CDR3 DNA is TGTGCCCGCAGCTTAGGCGGGGACACTGAAGCTTTCTTT.

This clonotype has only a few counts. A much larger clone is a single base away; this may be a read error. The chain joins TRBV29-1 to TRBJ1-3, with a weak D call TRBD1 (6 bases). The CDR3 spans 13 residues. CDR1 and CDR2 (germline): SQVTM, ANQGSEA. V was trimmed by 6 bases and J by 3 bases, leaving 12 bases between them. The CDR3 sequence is CSVRTGIGNTIYF. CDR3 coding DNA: TGCAGCGTCCGCACAGGGATTGGAAACACCATATATTTT.

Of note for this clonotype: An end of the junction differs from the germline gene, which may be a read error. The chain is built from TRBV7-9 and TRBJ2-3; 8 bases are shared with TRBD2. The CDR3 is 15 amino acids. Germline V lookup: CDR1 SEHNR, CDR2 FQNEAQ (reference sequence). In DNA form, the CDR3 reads TGTGCCAGCAGCCGACCAGCGGGAGCCACAGCTACGCAGTATTTT. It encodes CASSRPAGATATQYF.

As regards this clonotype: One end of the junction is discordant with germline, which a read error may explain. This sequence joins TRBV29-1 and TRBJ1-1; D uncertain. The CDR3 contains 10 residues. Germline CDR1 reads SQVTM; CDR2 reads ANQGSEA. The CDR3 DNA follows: TGCAGTGTTGAAAACACTGAAGTTTTCTTT. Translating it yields CSVENTEVFF.

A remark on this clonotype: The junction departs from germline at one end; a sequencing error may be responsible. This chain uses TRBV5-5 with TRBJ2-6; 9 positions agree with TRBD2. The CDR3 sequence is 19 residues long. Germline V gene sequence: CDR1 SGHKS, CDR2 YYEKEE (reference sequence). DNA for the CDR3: TGTTCCAGCAGCTTGAGACTAGCGGAGATTAGCTGTGGGGCCAACGTCCTGACTTTC. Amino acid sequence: CSSSLRLAEISCGANVLTF.

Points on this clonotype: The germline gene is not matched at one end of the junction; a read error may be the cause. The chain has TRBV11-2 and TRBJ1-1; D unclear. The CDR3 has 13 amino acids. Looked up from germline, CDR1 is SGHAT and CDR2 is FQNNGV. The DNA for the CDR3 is TGTGCCAACAGCTTAAGTTCGAACACTGAAGTTTTCTTT. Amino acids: CANSLSSNTEVFF.

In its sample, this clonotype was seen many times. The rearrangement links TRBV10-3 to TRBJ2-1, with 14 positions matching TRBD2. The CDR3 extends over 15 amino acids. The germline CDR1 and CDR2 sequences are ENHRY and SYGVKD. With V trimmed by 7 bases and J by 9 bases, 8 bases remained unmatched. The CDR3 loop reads CAITPGLAGEGEQFF. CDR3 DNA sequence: TGTGCCATCACCCCGGGACTAGCGGGAGAGGGTGAGCAGTTCTTC.

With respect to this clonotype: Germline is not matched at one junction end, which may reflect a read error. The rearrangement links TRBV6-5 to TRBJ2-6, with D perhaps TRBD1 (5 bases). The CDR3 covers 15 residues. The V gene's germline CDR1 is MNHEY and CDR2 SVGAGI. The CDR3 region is CSSSSRVSGANVLTF. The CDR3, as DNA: TGTTCCAGCAGTTCCAGGGTCTCTGGGGCCAATGTCCTGACTTTC.

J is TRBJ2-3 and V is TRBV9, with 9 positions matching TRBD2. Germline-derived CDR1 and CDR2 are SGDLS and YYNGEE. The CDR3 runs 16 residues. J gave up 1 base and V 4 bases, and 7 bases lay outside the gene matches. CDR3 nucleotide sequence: TGTGCCAGCAGCATTACGACTAGCGGAGGCACAGATACGCAGTATTTT. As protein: CASSITTSGGTDTQYF. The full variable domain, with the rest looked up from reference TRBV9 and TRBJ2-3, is DSGVTQTPKHLITATGQRVTLRCSPRSGDLSVYWYQQSLDQGLQFLIQYYNGEERAKGNILERFSAQQFPDLHSELNLSSLELGDSALYFCASSITTSGGTDTQYFGPGTRLTVL.

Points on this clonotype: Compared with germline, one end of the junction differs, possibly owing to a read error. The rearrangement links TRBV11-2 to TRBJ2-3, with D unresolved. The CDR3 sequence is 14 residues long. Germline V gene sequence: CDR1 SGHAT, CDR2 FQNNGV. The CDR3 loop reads CANSLTREADTQYF. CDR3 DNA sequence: TGTGCCAACAGCTTGACACGAGAGGCAGATACGCAGTATTTT.

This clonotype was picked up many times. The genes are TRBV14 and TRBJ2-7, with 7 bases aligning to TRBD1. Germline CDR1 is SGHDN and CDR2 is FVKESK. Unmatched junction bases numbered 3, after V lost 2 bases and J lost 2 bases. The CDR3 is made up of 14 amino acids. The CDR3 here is CASSQQTGPYEQYF. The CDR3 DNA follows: TGTGCCAGCAGCCAACAGACAGGGCCCTACGAGCAGTACTTC.